These 29 T cell receptor beta chains were all obtained from the same sample, sequenced in a study of T-cell reconstitution after alpha-beta-depleted transplantation in children. Molecular barcoding with unique molecular identifiers was used for the TCRbeta library. Each CDR3 protein gets one entry after TCRdb re-called the PCR reads with MiXCR. The sample holds about a million distinct CDR3 sequences, about 30% seen once. Material: PBMCs, mostly from graft donor cells, obtained 360 days after TCRalphabeta/CD19-depleted stem cell transplant. The receptors derive from a boy under three years old who had a stem cell transplant for SCID, so the T cells may come from the graft donor.

This clonotype was counted a few times. V and J are TRBV12-3 or TRBV12-4 and TRBJ1-5; D remains unclear. V dropped 7 bases and J dropped 4 bases, with 11 bases sitting between them. The length of the CDR3 is 13 residues. CDR3 region: CASMREMNQPQHF. The CDR3 DNA is TGTGCCAGCATGAGGGAAATGAATCAGCCCCAGCATTTT.

This clonotype has at least ten counts. V is TRBV5-6 and J is TRBJ2-2, with D perhaps being TRBD1 or TRBD2 (5 bases each). This CDR3 has 13 residues. V was shortened by 4 bases and J by 5 bases, with 9 bases between the two germline ends. Germline V gene sequence: CDR1 SGHDT, CDR2 YYEEEE. The CDR3 loop reads CASSGGPTGELFF. CDR3 DNA: TGTGCCAGCAGCGGGGGACCTACCGGGGAGCTGTTTTTT.

The V gene is TRBV5-1, the J gene TRBJ2-5, with no clear D. The V end was cut by 0 bases, the J end by 1 base, with 10 bases between. CDR3 size: 15 residues. Germline V gene sequence: CDR1 SGHRS, CDR2 YFSETQ. The CDR3 nucleotides read TGCGCCAGCAGCTTGGGGACGGTACTCCAAGAGACCCAGTACTTC. This sequence encodes CASSLGTVLQETQYF.

This chain joins TRBV20-1 and TRBJ1-1; 7 bases match TRBD1. This CDR3 spans 15 amino acids. Germline V gene data show CDR1 as DFQATT and CDR2 as SNEGSKA (reference sequence). The junction had 10 bases not matched to a gene; V was cut back by 5 bases and J by 1 base. CDR3 protein: CSAGSGTERNTEAFF. Here the CDR3 DNA reads TGCAGTGCTGGATCCGGGACAGAGAGGAACACTGAAGCTTTCTTT.

The chain couples TRBV2 to TRBJ2-2; weak D call: TRBD2 (6 bases). Germline loops: CDR1 SNHLY, CDR2 FYNNEI. The V and J ends lost 7 bases and 5 bases respectively, with 17 bases between them. The CDR3 is 15 amino acids. The CDR3 reads CASKSQGGLTGELFF. DNA for the CDR3: TGTGCCAGCAAGTCCCAGGGAGGTCTGACCGGGGAGCTGTTTTTT.

This clonotype has just one count. The J gene is TRBJ2-7, the V gene TRBV5-6; 12 bases fit TRBD1. CDR1 is SGHDT and CDR2 is YYEEEE in the germline V gene. This CDR3 is built from 16 residues. V dropped 1 base and J dropped 5; count of bases not matched to a gene: 7. The CDR3 nucleotides are TGTGCCAGCAGCTTGCCCTGGGACAGGGGGCACGACGAGCAGTACTTC. Translation: CASSLPWDRGHDEQYF. Together with reference TRBV5-6 and TRBJ2-7, the CDR3 gives the full variable domain: DAGVTQSPTHLIKTRGQQVTLRCSPKSGHDTVSWYQQALGQGPQFIFQYYEEEERQRGNFPDRFSGHQFPNYSSELNVNALLLGDSALYLCASSLPWDRGHDEQYFGPGTRLTVT.

This clonotype occurred a few times. The gene calls are TRBV5-1 and TRBJ2-2, with a possible D match to TRBD1 (6 bases). Trimming took off 3 bases at V and 5 bases at J, with 14 bases between the two ends. The CDR3 totals 15 residues. Looked up from germline, CDR1 is SGHRS and CDR2 is YFSETQ. This CDR3 reads CASSSRQERTGELFF. The DNA of the CDR3 is TGCGCCAGCAGCTCAAGACAGGAGCGGACCGGGGAGCTGTTTTTT.

This clonotype was counted a few times. V is TRBV29-1 and J is TRBJ2-5, with D possibly TRBD1 on 5 matching bases. The V end was cut by 1 base, the J end by 5 bases, with 17 bases between. CDR3 size: 15 residues. The V gene's germline CDR1 is SQVTM and CDR2 ANQGSEA. The CDR3 sequence: CSVEGGRGPSETQYF. CDR3 coding DNA: TGCAGCGTTGAAGGGGGCCGTGGCCCAAGTGAGACCCAGTACTTC.

This chain uses TRBV2 with TRBJ2-4, with 7 bases identical to TRBD1. V gave up 4 bases and J gave up 0 bases; unmatched junction bases: 6. Germline-derived CDR1 and CDR2 are SNHLY and FYNNEI. This CDR3 is built from 16 residues. DNA of the CDR3: TGTGCCAGCAGTGGGGACAGACAAATAGCCAAAAACATTCAGTACTTC. Its protein is CASSGDRQIAKNIQYF.

This clonotype has just a few counts. The chain recombines TRBV4-3 with TRBJ2-3, with TRBD2 identical over 7 bases. Looked up from germline, CDR1 is LGHNA and CDR2 is YSLEER. Trimming took 1 base from V and 2 from J; bases not matched to a gene: 6. The length of the CDR3 is 16 residues. CDR3 nucleotides: TGCGCCAGCAGCCAAGTCTGGGGGGGGATCACAGATACGCAGTATTTT. It translates to CASSQVWGGITDTQYF.

V usage is TRBV12-3 or TRBV12-4 and J usage is TRBJ1-3; no definite D call. The CDR3 covers 17 residues. V was shortened by 7 bases and J by 0 bases, with 19 bases between the two germline ends. CDR3 coding DNA: TGTGCCAGCAACTTGGGTGGCAGAACCTACTCTGGAAACACCATATATTTT. Amino acid sequence: CASNLGGRTYSGNTIYF.

The chain carries TRBV28 and TRBJ2-5; a possible D gene is TRBD2 (5 bases). CDR1 and CDR2 (germline): MDHEN, SYDVKM. The CDR3 sequence is 12 residues long. V was trimmed by 6 bases and J by 5 bases, leaving 10 bases between them. The CDR3 nucleotides are TGTGCCAGCAGGGGAGTATTGGAGACCCAGTACTTC. This codes for CASRGVLETQYF.

The V gene is TRBV7-8, the J gene TRBJ2-1, with a tentative D call TRBD2 (7 bases). From germline, CDR1 is SGHVS and CDR2 FQNEAQ. Trimming removed 5 bases at V and 6 bases at J, with 23 bases between. This CDR3 is built from 17 residues. CDR3 bases: TGTGCCAGCAGCCCCCCACCGGGGGGCCTACGGGGCAATGAGCAGTTCTTC. Its translation is CASSPPPGGLRGNEQFF.

Concerning this clonotype itself: Because it lacks the conserved phenylalanine or tryptophan at the end, this CDR3 is likely a read error. The J gene is TRBJ2-1, the V gene TRBV29-1; 9 bases line up with TRBD2. Germline CDR1 SQVTM, CDR2 ANQGSEA. The length of the CDR3 is 17 residues. The V segment lost 0 bases and the J segment 6 bases; nucleotides outside the gene matches: 12. This chain's CDR3 is CSVEERYSGRRVNEQFC. CDR3 in DNA: TGCAGCGTTGAAGAAAGGTATAGCGGGAGAAGAGTCAATGAGCAGTTCTGC.

In its sample, this clonotype was seen many times. The gene calls are TRBV11-1 and TRBJ2-2, with D uncertain. The V end lost 5 bases, the J end lost 1 base, and 8 bases lay between the germline ends. Germline V CDR1 and CDR2: SGHAT, FQDESV (reference sequence). The CDR3 sequence is 14 residues long. In nucleotides, the CDR3 is TGTGCCAGCAGCCAGGTGCGGAACACCGGGGAGCTGTTTTTT. It encodes CASSQVRNTGELFF.

The CDR3 DNA sequence: TGTGCCAGCAGTTTAAGCACAGGGGGCAAAAAGACCCAGTACTTC. Translating gives CASSLSTGGKKTQYF. The rearrangement links TRBV28 to TRBJ2-5, with 9 positions matching TRBD1. The ends lost 2 bases at V and 6 bases at J; junction bases unmatched: 7. CDR1 is MDHEN and CDR2 is SYDVKM in the germline V gene. This CDR3 region has 15 residues.

V is TRBV4-1 and J is TRBJ1-5, with D possibly being TRBD1 (5 bases). Germline V CDR1 and CDR2: MGHRA, YSYEKL. The CDR3 consists of 15 residues. Trimming took off 1 base at V and 3 bases at J, with 10 bases between the two ends. The CDR3: CASSQAEGDNQPQHF. CDR3 bases: TGCGCCAGCAGCCAAGCGGAAGGGGACAATCAGCCCCAGCATTTT.

This clonotype was detected only a few times. The V call is TRBV20-1, the J call TRBJ2-3, with D perhaps matching TRBD1 or TRBD2 (5 bases each). The CDR3 length is 12 residues. With 8 bases removed from V and 2 bases from J, the gap between germline ends came to 11 bases. CDR1 is DFQATT, CDR2 SNEGSKA, per germline (reference sequence). CDR3 in amino acids: CSNRGSTDTQYF. The CDR3, as DNA: TGCAGTAATCGGGGCTCCACAGATACGCAGTATTTT.

In its sample, this clonotype was seen many times. The CDR3 region is CASSLGRHNEQFF. CDR3 bases: TGTGCCAGCAGTTTAGGGAGGCACAATGAGCAGTTCTTC. The chain has TRBV12-3 or TRBV12-4 and TRBJ2-1; perhaps TRBD2 as D (5 bases). This CDR3 has 13 residues. Trimming left V 1 base short and J 5 bases short, with 6 bases between.

This chain links TRBV6-5 with TRBJ2-7; 10 nucleotides agree with TRBD1. The CDR3 runs to 16 residues. Germline assignment: CDR1 MNHEY and CDR2 SVGAGI. Trimming at V came to 4 bases and at J to 0 bases, leaving 6 bases not matched to a gene. The DNA of the CDR3 is TGTGCCAGCAGTTCCCCAGGGACAGGGGACTCCTACGAGCAGTACTTC. Translation gives CASSSPGTGDSYEQYF.

This clonotype was counted only a few times. V gene TRBV27 combines with J gene TRBJ2-7; 10 bases agree with TRBD2. The CDR3 is made up of 16 amino acids. Germline lookup yields CDR1 MNHEY and CDR2 SMNVEV (reference sequence). V was clipped by 3 bases and J by 5 bases; unmatched bases: 10. Here the CDR3 reads CASSFLAGALPNEQYF. The CDR3 DNA reads TGTGCCAGCAGTTTCCTAGCGGGGGCCCTCCCTAACGAGCAGTACTTC.

This clonotype was detected ten times or more. The chain employs TRBV20-1 and TRBJ2-3; D may be TRBD2 (6 bases). CDR1 and CDR2 from the germline V gene are DFQATT and SNEGSKA (reference sequence). The germline V and J ends were trimmed by 7 bases and 1 base, with 12 bases remaining between them. The length of the CDR3 is 13 residues. CDR3 region: CSGFRGGTDTQYF. CDR3 in DNA: TGCAGTGGTTTCCGCGGGGGCACAGATACGCAGTATTTT.

This chain connects TRBV20-1 to TRBJ2-5, with 9 bases that match TRBD2. The CDR3 covers 13 residues. The junction had 3 bases not matched to a gene; V was cut back by 4 bases and J by 3 bases. Germline loops: CDR1 DFQATT, CDR2 SNEGSKA (reference sequence). The DNA for the CDR3 is TGCAGTGCTATTAGCGGGGGAAAAGAGACCCAGTACTTC. Translation: CSAISGGKETQYF.

The chain carries TRBV6-2 or TRBV6-3 and TRBJ2-1; tentative D call: TRBD1 (7 bases). CDR1 MNHEY and CDR2 SVGEGT come from the germline V gene. The CDR3 spans 15 residues. Trimming shortened V by 4 bases and J by 2 bases, and 12 bases separated the two germline ends. DNA for the CDR3: TGTGCCAGCAGTTTCCAGGGGGGTCCCTACAATGAGCAGTTCTTC. It is translated as CASSFQGGPYNEQFF.

The chain joins TRBV12-3 or TRBV12-4 to TRBJ2-1; tentative D call: TRBD2 (6 bases). The ends were cut back, 3 bases at V and 0 bases at J, with 12 bases in the middle. The CDR3 loop spans 16 amino acids. CDR3 DNA: TGTGCCAGCAGTTTGAGTCGGGGGAGCTCCTACAATGAGCAGTTCTTC. It codes for CASSLSRGSSYNEQFF.

V and J are TRBV15 and TRBJ2-3; tentative D call: TRBD2 (5 bases). V was trimmed by 5 bases and J by 2 bases, leaving 8 bases between them. This CDR3 has 13 residues. Germline V gene data show CDR1 as LNHNV and CDR2 as YYDKDF (reference sequence). The CDR3 is CATSGGNTDTQYF. Written as DNA, the CDR3 is TGTGCCACCAGCGGAGGAAACACAGATACGCAGTATTTT.

The sample holds a few counts of this clonotype. This chain uses TRBV12-3 or TRBV12-4 with TRBJ2-7; no clear D. The V and J ends lost 5 bases and 2 bases respectively, with 10 bases between them. This CDR3 region has 13 residues. The CDR3 region has the DNA TGTGCCAGCAGTCCGCCTAGAACCTACGAGCAGTACTTC. Translating it yields CASSPPRTYEQYF.

J is TRBJ2-5 and V is TRBV29-1, with D possibly being TRBD2 (6 bases). The germline CDR1 and CDR2 sequences are SQVTM and ANQGSEA. This CDR3 is built from 13 residues. The ends were cut back, 7 bases at V and 4 bases at J, with 16 bases in the middle. The CDR3 DNA reads as TGCAGCGCCTACGAAGGACTAAGAGAGACCCAGTACTTC. Translation gives CSAYEGLRETQYF.

This clonotype was found a few times. The chain links TRBV5-1 to TRBJ2-7; D remains unclear. This CDR3 is 14 amino acids long. V was clipped by 1 base and J by 2 bases, with 10 bases between them. The V gene's germline CDR1 is SGHRS and CDR2 YFSETQ. DNA for the CDR3: TGCGCCAGCAGCTTGCTGAATAAGCCCTACGAGCAGTACTTC. It specifies CASSLLNKPYEQYF.